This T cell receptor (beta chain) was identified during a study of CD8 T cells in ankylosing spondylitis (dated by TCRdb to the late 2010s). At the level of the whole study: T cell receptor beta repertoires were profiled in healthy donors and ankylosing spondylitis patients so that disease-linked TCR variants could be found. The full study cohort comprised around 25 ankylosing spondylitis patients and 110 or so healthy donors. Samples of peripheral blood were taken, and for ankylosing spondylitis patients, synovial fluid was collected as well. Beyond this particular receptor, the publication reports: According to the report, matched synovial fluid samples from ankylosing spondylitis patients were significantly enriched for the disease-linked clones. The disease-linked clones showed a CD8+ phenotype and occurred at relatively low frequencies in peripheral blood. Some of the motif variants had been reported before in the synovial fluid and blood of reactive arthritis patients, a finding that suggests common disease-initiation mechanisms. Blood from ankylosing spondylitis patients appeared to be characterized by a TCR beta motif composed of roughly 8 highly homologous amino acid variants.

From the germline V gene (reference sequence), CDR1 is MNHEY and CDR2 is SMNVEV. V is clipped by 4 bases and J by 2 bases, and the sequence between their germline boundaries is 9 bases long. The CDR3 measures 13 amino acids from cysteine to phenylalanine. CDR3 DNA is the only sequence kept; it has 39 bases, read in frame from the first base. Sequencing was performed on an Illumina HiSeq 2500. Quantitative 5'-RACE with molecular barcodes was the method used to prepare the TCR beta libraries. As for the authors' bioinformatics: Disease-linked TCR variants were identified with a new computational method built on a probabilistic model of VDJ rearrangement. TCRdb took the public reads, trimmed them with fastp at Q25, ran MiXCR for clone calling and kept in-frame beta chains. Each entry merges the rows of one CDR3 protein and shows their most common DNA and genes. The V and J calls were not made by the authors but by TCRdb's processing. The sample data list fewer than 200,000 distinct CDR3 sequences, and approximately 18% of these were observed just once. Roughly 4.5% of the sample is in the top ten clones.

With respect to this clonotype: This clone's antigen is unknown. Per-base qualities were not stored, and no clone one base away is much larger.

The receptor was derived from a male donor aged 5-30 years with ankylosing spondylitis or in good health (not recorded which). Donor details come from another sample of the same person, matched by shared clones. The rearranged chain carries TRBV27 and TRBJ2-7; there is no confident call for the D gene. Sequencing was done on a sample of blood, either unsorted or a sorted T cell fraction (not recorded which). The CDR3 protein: CASSSGFTYEQYF. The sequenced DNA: TGTGCCAGCAGTTCTGGCTTTACCTACGAGCAGTACTTC.